The clone carrying this T cell receptor (beta chain) was observed a few times. Its antigen is still unknown. An equimolar mix of two oligonucleotides served as the beta constant-region primer for TRBC1 and TRBC2. TCRdb re-analysed the UMI-ligation and nested PCR reads in MiXCR, keeping a single row per CDR3 protein. The sample consists of some 150,000 distinct CDR3 sequences, about a sixth of them appearing once. The data derive from a study of naive and memory T cell subsets. CDR3 length: 20 amino acids. The study, taken as a whole, reports: In naive cells, over 90% of TCR sequences were seen only once.

This sequence originates from a human donor in good health. The rearrangement uses TRBV21-1 and TRBJ2-1; the D call of TRBD2 is as the table states it, not checked on the DNA. TRBV21-1 is shown as a pseudogene. The sequenced material came from naive CD4+ T cells from blood. CDR3 nucleotides: TGTGCCAGCAGCAAAGAAAGACCCCGACTAGCGGGTAGCTCCTACAATGAGCAGTTCTTC. It translates to CASSKERPRLAGSSYNEQFF.